This entry lists 22 T cell receptor beta chains sequenced from one sample in a study of T cell responses to AZD1222 COVID-19 vaccine. Here immunoSEQ multiplex PCR was the method, and the copy in TCRdb shows in-frame clones only, minus some. The top ten clones hold just over 3% of a sample with over 110,000 clones, around 90% of them seen once. The specimen comprised peripheral blood, sampled on day 0 of AZD1222 vaccination. The receptors derive from an adult in good health.

CDR3 coding DNA: TGTGCCAGCAGCTTACCCTCCGGGGGGTATGGCTACACCTTC. It yields the protein CASSLPSGGYGYTF. This chain links TRBV7-9 with TRBJ1-2; D is possibly TRBD1 (5 bases). The germline gives CDR1 SEHNR, CDR2 FQNEAQ (reference sequence). The ends were cut back, 2 bases at V and 5 bases at J, with 12 bases in the middle. This CDR3 contains 14 residues. Variable domain in full (rest from reference TRBV7-9 and TRBJ1-2): DTGVSQNPRHKITKRGQNVTFRCDPISEHNRLYWYRQTLGQGPEFLTYFQNEAQLEKSRLLSDRFSAERPKGSFSTLEIQRTEQGDSAMYLCASSLPSGGYGYTFGSGTRLTVV.

This chain joins TRBV6-5 and TRBJ1-5; D is undetermined. The CDR3 length is 13 residues. The germline V and J ends were trimmed by 6 bases and 6 bases, with 12 bases remaining between them. CDR1 is MNHEY and CDR2 is SVGAGI in the germline V gene. This CDR3 is CASSLGGSQPQHF. As DNA, the CDR3 is TGTGCCAGCAGCCTAGGAGGGAGTCAGCCCCAGCATTTT.

The rearrangement uses TRBV3-1 (or the pseudogene TRBV3-2) and TRBJ2-7, with TRBD1 matching 7 bases. Germline-derived CDR1 and CDR2 are LGHDT and YNNKEL (reference sequence). This CDR3 region has 15 residues. The J segment lost 3 bases and the V segment lost 4 bases, leaving 9 bases of the junction unmatched. This CDR3 reads CASSRYPGTVYEQYF. The CDR3 bases are TGTGCCAGCAGCCGATACCCCGGGACAGTCTACGAGCAGTACTTC.

V is TRBV11-3 and J is TRBJ2-1; TRBD1 might be the D (6 bases). V lost 3 bases and J 3 bases, leaving 9 bases between the germline ends. CDR3 length equals 14 residues. CDR1 SGHNT and CDR2 YENEEA come from the germline V gene. The CDR3 loop reads CASSLDSYYNEQFF. The CDR3 coding sequence is TGTGCCAGCAGCTTGGACAGCTACTACAATGAGCAGTTCTTC.

The V and J genes are TRBV28 and TRBJ1-1; TRBD1 might be the D (5 bases). V was trimmed by 2 bases and J by 9 bases, leaving 22 bases between them. Germline V gives CDR1 MDHEN, CDR2 SYDVKM. There are 16 residues in the CDR3. CDR3 protein: CASSLRSRAGDGQAFF. For the CDR3, the DNA is TGTGCCAGCAGTTTAAGATCCCGAGCGGGGGACGGTCAAGCTTTCTTT.

J is TRBJ1-6 and V is TRBV6-2 or TRBV6-3; TRBD1 aligns across 9 bases. The junction had 6 bases not matched to a gene; V was cut back by 5 bases and J by 1 base. Germline CDR1 MNHEY, CDR2 SVGEGT. This CDR3 region has 17 residues. CDR3 DNA: TGTGCCAGCAGTCTGCCGACAGGGGGTTCCTATAATTCACCCCTCCACTTT. This translates into CASSLPTGGSYNSPLHF.

The rearrangement joins TRBV27 to TRBJ2-7; 9 positions agree with TRBD1. The CDR3 is 16 residues long. V lost 1 base to trimming and J lost 6 bases; unmatched junction nucleotides: 10. Germline V gives CDR1 MNHEY, CDR2 SMNVEV (reference sequence). CDR3 in DNA: TGTGCCAGCAGTTTATTTACCGGGACAGGGCCAGGCGAGCAGTACTTC. Translated, it gives CASSLFTGTGPGEQYF.

The rearrangement joins TRBV27 to TRBJ2-1; 7 positions match TRBD2. The CDR3 contains 15 residues. Trimming at V came to 10 bases and at J to 4 bases, leaving 13 bases not matched to a gene. Germline V CDR1 and CDR2: MNHEY, SMNVEV (reference sequence). CDR3 nucleotide sequence: TGTGCCACCCGACCCGGGGGAGGGTCGTACAATGAGCAGTTCTTC. This sequence encodes CATRPGGGSYNEQFF.

Written as DNA, the CDR3 is TGTGCCAGCAGCCAACCGAGGAGTGCAACTAATGAAAAACTGTTTTTT. The encoded protein is CASSQPRSATNEKLFF. The rearrangement uses TRBV3-1 (or the pseudogene TRBV3-2) and TRBJ1-4; D gene unclear. The germline gives CDR1 LGHDT, CDR2 YNNKEL (reference sequence). Trimming left V 2 bases short and J 0 bases short, with 10 bases between. This CDR3 is 16 amino acids long.

The J gene is TRBJ1-2, the V gene TRBV7-8; TRBD1 aligns across 7 bases. The ends lost 5 bases at V and 2 bases at J; junction bases unmatched: 11. The CDR3 totals 16 residues. The V gene's germline CDR1 is SGHVS and CDR2 FQNEAQ. The CDR3 nucleotides are TGTGCCAGCAGCCCAGGGCAGGGGGTATGGAACTATGGCTACACCTTC. It encodes CASSPGQGVWNYGYTF.

The count of this clone is one. This rearrangement joins TRBV25-1 to TRBJ2-1; 7 nucleotides match TRBD2. Germline-derived CDR1 and CDR2 are MGHDK and SYGVNS. V dropped 2 bases and J dropped 4; count of bases not matched to a gene: 8. The CDR3 has 16 amino acids. As DNA, the CDR3 is TGTGCCAGCAGTGAACGTGAACAGCGGGATTACAATGAGCAGTTCTTC. Translated, it gives CASSEREQRDYNEQFF.

This chain uses TRBV7-9 with TRBJ2-7; D unclear. Trimming removed 5 bases from V and 4 bases from J, with 9 bases in between. The V gene's germline CDR1 is SEHNR and CDR2 FQNEAQ (reference sequence). The CDR3 totals 12 residues. In DNA, the CDR3 is TGTGCCAGCAGCCCTACAGAATACGAGCAGTACTTC. Its translation is CASSPTEYEQYF.

The chain combines TRBV4-1 with TRBJ2-5, with D tentatively TRBD1 (6 bases). V lost 1 base to trimming and J lost 5 bases, with 17 bases between them. Germline lookup yields CDR1 MGHRA and CDR2 YSYEKL. The CDR3 loop spans 16 amino acids. Written as DNA, the CDR3 is TGCGCCAGCAGCCAAGCCCTTTCACATAGGGGGGAGACCCAGTACTTC. Translated: CASSQALSHRGETQYF.

The V gene is TRBV7-8, the J gene TRBJ1-5; D is unclear. This CDR3 has 16 amino acids. Trimming pared 1 base from V and 2 bases from J, leaving 12 bases between. Germline V gene sequence: CDR1 SGHVS, CDR2 FQNEAQ. The CDR3 region is CASSLVAPAGNQPQHF. The CDR3 DNA is TGTGCCAGCAGCTTAGTGGCTCCGGCTGGCAATCAGCCCCAGCATTTT.

The chain links TRBV6-5 to TRBJ1-4, with a possible D match to TRBD1 (5 bases). Between the trimmed V and J ends, which lost 0 bases and 7 bases, there was a span of 15 bases. CDR3 size: 16 residues. Germline V lookup: CDR1 MNHEY, CDR2 SVGAGI. The CDR3 spells CASSYSRGGSSEKLFF. In DNA, the CDR3 is TGTGCCAGCAGTTACTCCCGGGGGGGTTCTTCTGAAAAACTGTTTTTT.

The sample holds one count of this clone. The chain combines TRBV12-3 or TRBV12-4 with TRBJ1-1; D unclear. CDR3 length: 13 residues. Between the trimmed V and J ends, which lost 6 bases and 8 bases, there was a span of 16 bases. CDR3 region: CASRDWESLEAFF. CDR3 nucleotides: TGTGCCAGCAGAGATTGGGAAAGTTTAGAAGCTTTCTTT.

This chain connects TRBV4-3 to TRBJ2-1, with D maybe TRBD2 (5 bases). Germline V gene data show CDR1 as LGHNA and CDR2 as YSLEER. The CDR3 runs to 16 residues. Trimming cost V 0 bases and J 6 bases, with 15 bases left between them. CDR3 in amino acids: CASSQDRSGSFNEQFF. The CDR3 DNA follows: TGCGCCAGCAGCCAAGATAGGAGCGGTTCTTTCAATGAGCAGTTCTTC.

The chain is built from TRBV6-5 and TRBJ1-5, with D tentatively TRBD1 (6 bases). Germline CDR1 and CDR2: MNHEY and SVGAGI. The CDR3 contains 12 residues. V lost 8 bases and J 4 bases, leaving 9 bases between the germline ends. The CDR3 DNA is TGTGCCAGCGCGAGGGGGAATCAGCCCCAGCATTTT. This encodes CASARGNQPQHF.

The chain recombines TRBV7-9 with TRBJ1-5; D gene uncertain. V was pared by 1 base and J by 2 bases, with 9 bases between. CDR3 length: 15 amino acids. In germline, CDR1 is SEHNR, CDR2 FQNEAQ (reference sequence). CDR3 coding DNA: TGTGCCAGCAGCTTAGATGGAGATGGCAATCAGCCCCAGCATTTT. This sequence encodes CASSLDGDGNQPQHF.

This clone was detected once. The chain combines TRBV12-3 or TRBV12-4 with TRBJ1-1; D gene ambiguous. The CDR3 has 13 residues. The V and J ends lost 8 bases and 1 base respectively, with 11 bases between them. CDR3 sequence reads: CASQNRENTEAFF. CDR3 nucleotide sequence: TGTGCCAGCCAAAATAGGGAGAACACTGAAGCTTTCTTT.

This sequence joins TRBV29-1 and TRBJ1-1, with D uncertain. V was trimmed by 2 bases and J by 3 bases, leaving 10 bases between them. Germline CDR1 and CDR2: SQVTM and ANQGSEA. The CDR3 spans 13 residues. CDR3 amino acids: CSVELASHTEAFF. The DNA of the CDR3 is TGCAGCGTTGAACTGGCATCCCACACTGAAGCTTTCTTT.

The DNA for the CDR3 is TGTGCCAGCAGTGAAGCGGCATTAGGCGGACTCTACGAGCAGTACTTC. This encodes CASSEAALGGLYEQYF. The chain has TRBV6-1 and TRBJ2-7; maybe TRBD2 (5 bases). Germline V gives CDR1 MNHNS, CDR2 SASEGT. The ends were cut back, 0 bases at V and 3 bases at J, with 15 bases in the middle. This CDR3 is 16 amino acids long.